Each of the 19 T cell receptor beta chains below was sequenced from the same sample in a study of blood T cells in healthy people across ages. Next came a second PCR, run for about 7 to 12 cycles, which used a sample-barcoded 5' primer along with a J-beta primer mix. TCRdb processed the 5' RACE reads anew with MiXCR; each CDR3 protein has one entry. The sample includes about 780,000 distinct CDR3 sequences, roughly 24% of them seen just once. The sample was also reused in another study, on T cells of mothers and their children.

The sequenced sample consisted of blood. The receptors come from a boy aged 10-17 years in good health.

This clonotype turned up a few times. The chain couples TRBV3-1 to TRBJ2-7; possibly TRBD1 for D (6 bases). Germline CDR1 is LGHDT and CDR2 is YNNKEL (reference sequence). The CDR3 contains 14 residues. V shed 4 bases and J shed 3 bases, with 13 bases lying between them. This CDR3 is CASSPSGQLYEQYF. CDR3 bases: TGTGCCAGCAGCCCTTCTGGACAGCTCTACGAGCAGTACTTC.

In regard to this clonotype: One junction end disagrees with the germline gene, perhaps due to a read error. This rearrangement joins TRBV29-1 to TRBJ2-5, with 9 nucleotides matching TRBD2. The germline V gene has CDR1 SQVTM and CDR2 ANQGSEA. This CDR3 spans 16 amino acids. CDR3 residues: CSVDGVERGDLNERFF. The CDR3 DNA reads as TGCAGCGTTGACGGTGTGGAGCGGGGGGACCTCAATGAGCGGTTCTTC. The full variable domain, with the rest looked up from reference TRBV29-1 and TRBJ2-5, is SAVISQKPSRDICQRGTSLTIQCQVDSQVTMMFWYRQQPGQSLTLIATANQGSEATYESGFVIDKFPISRPNLTFSTLTVSNMSPEDSSIYLCSVDGVERGDLNERFFGPGTRLLVL.

This clonotype was seen more than once but under ten times. The chain uses TRBV11-2 and TRBJ1-4, with D possibly being TRBD1 (5 bases). Trimming took 5 bases from V and 3 from J, leaving 10 bases between them. Germline CDR1 SGHAT, CDR2 FQNNGV. The CDR3 consists of 14 residues. The CDR3 is CASSLGHSNEKLFF. The DNA of the CDR3 is TGTGCCAGCAGCCTCGGACACTCTAATGAAAAACTGTTTTTT.

The chain links TRBV7-3 to TRBJ2-5; TRBD2 aligns across 13 bases. The assigned J gene may be wrong: the sequence end matches TRBJ2-1 better. The CDR3 runs to 16 residues. Germline V gene lookup returns CDR1 SGHTA and CDR2 FQGTGA. The CDR3 loop reads CASSSRLAGGGNEQFF. In DNA form, the CDR3 reads TGTGCCAGCAGCTCCCGACTAGCGGGGGGAGGTAATGAGCAGTTCTTC.

This clonotype turned up a few times. The chain uses TRBV9 and TRBJ2-2, with TRBD2 matching 13 bases. There are 16 residues in the CDR3. Looked up from germline, CDR1 is SGDLS and CDR2 is YYNGEE. V was pared by 4 bases and J by 7 bases, with 7 bases of the junction left unmatched. The CDR3 coding sequence is TGTGCCAGCAGCACCGGGACTAGCGGGGTAGGCGGGGAGCTGTTTTTT. This codes for CASSTGTSGVGGELFF.

The CDR3 loop reads CASSSRTAERETQYF. As DNA, the CDR3 is TGTGCCAGCAGCTCGCGGACGGCCGAAAGAGAGACCCAGTACTTC. This chain uses TRBV7-9 with TRBJ2-5; no clear D gene. Looked up from germline, CDR1 is SEHNR and CDR2 is FQNEAQ (reference sequence). The CDR3 extends over 15 amino acids. V was trimmed by 4 bases and J by 4 bases, leaving 16 bases between them.

The genes are TRBV14 and TRBJ2-5, with TRBD1 as a possible D gene (6 bases). The DNA end favors TRBJ2-7, so the J call may be wrong. CDR3 length: 16 amino acids. Germline assignment: CDR1 SGHDN and CDR2 FVKESK. The CDR3 DNA reads as TGTGCCAGCAGCCCACTGGGGGCCACCCTATTCTACGAGCAGTACTTC. Its translation: CASSPLGATLFYEQYF.

Only one count was recorded for this clonotype. A clone one base away is much larger, so this may be a read error. CDR3 nucleotides: TGTGCCAGCCAGGACAGGGAGGAGACCCAGCACTTC. The encoded protein is CASQDREETQHF. The chain carries TRBV2 and TRBJ2-5, with 8 bases matching TRBD1. This CDR3 comprises 12 residues. Germline assignment: CDR1 SNHLY and CDR2 FYNNEI.

The chain has TRBV7-2 and TRBJ2-2; the D gene could be TRBD1 or TRBD2 (5 bases each). V dropped 5 bases and J dropped 3 bases, with 22 bases sitting between them. The length of the CDR3 is 18 residues. Germline loops: CDR1 SGHTA, CDR2 FQGNSA. CDR3 protein: CASSPTQLAGTHTGELFF. CDR3 DNA: TGTGCCAGCAGCCCTACCCAGCTTGCAGGGACCCACACCGGGGAGCTGTTTTTT.

There are a few counts of this clonotype. V and J are TRBV4-1 and TRBJ2-1; 9 bases agree with TRBD1. Looked up from germline, CDR1 is MGHRA and CDR2 is YSYEKL. V gave up 5 bases and J gave up 3 bases; unmatched junction bases: 5. This CDR3 has 15 amino acids. CDR3: CASSSTGGFYNEQFF. In nucleotides, the CDR3 is TGCGCCAGCAGCTCGACAGGGGGGTTCTACAATGAGCAGTTCTTC.

This clonotype was observed a few times. The genes are TRBV29-1 and TRBJ1-2; no firm D call. The CDR3 runs to 14 residues. Trimming left V 1 base short and J 0 bases short, with 9 bases between. Germline loops: CDR1 SQVTM, CDR2 ANQGSEA. CDR3 DNA sequence: TGCAGCGTTGAAGGAATTCAGACTAACTATGGCTACACCTTC. Translation gives CSVEGIQTNYGYTF.

The rearrangement links TRBV5-1 to TRBJ2-5, with a tentative D call TRBD2 (5 bases). V was shortened by 4 bases and J by 5 bases, with 15 bases between the two germline ends. Per the germline V gene, CDR1 is SGHRS and CDR2 is YFSETQ. CDR3 size: 14 residues. DNA of the CDR3: TGCGCCAGCAGCCCACCCCTAGCAGAGGAGACCCAGTACTTC. Protein product: CASSPPLAEETQYF.

The chain links TRBV6-2 or TRBV6-3 to TRBJ2-5; maybe TRBD1 (6 bases). Germline CDR1 is MNHEY and CDR2 is SVGEGT. The CDR3 covers 13 residues. Trimming cost V 7 bases and J 3 bases, with 12 bases left between them. The DNA of the CDR3 is TGTGCCAGCACCCAGCCAGGGGAAGAGACCCAGTACTTC. Amino acids: CASTQPGEETQYF.

CDR3 DNA sequence: TGTGCCAGTAGGACCACAGGGGAGAACATTCAGTACTTC. Protein sequence: CASRTTGENIQYF. The rearrangement uses TRBV19 and TRBJ2-4; 7 positions agree with TRBD1. The CDR3 covers 13 residues. Looked up from germline, CDR1 is LNHDA and CDR2 is SQIVND (reference sequence). With 6 bases clipped from V and 7 bases from J, the junction kept 6 bases outside the gene matches.

The chain uses TRBV7-9 and TRBJ2-7; 9 bases align to TRBD1. This CDR3 has 15 residues. CDR1 and CDR2 from the germline V gene are SEHNR and FQNEAQ (reference sequence). The ends lost 4 bases at V and 5 bases at J; junction bases unmatched: 9. CDR3 DNA sequence: TGTGCCAGCAGCTCGCCCGGGACAGGGCTCGACGAGCAGTACTTC. This sequence encodes CASSSPGTGLDEQYF.

This clonotype was seen a few times. This rearrangement joins TRBV20-1 to TRBJ2-3; the D is unclear. Trimming pared 6 bases from V and 2 bases from J, leaving 6 bases between. The CDR3 sequence is 11 residues long. From germline, CDR1 is DFQATT and CDR2 SNEGSKA (reference sequence). Here the CDR3 reads CSAFHTDTQYF. In DNA, the CDR3 is TGCAGTGCCTTTCACACAGATACGCAGTATTTT.

The rearrangement links TRBV5-1 to TRBJ2-7; the D is unclear. CDR3 length equals 14 residues. Germline lookup yields CDR1 SGHRS and CDR2 YFSETQ. The V end lost 4 bases, the J end lost 0 bases, and 11 bases lay between the germline ends. The CDR3 protein is CASSPDIHSYEQYF. The CDR3 bases are TGCGCCAGCAGCCCCGACATCCACTCCTACGAGCAGTACTTC. The full variable domain, rest sourced from reference TRBV5-1 and TRBJ2-7, is KAGVTQTPRYLIKTRGQQVTLSCSPISGHRSVSWYQQTPGQGLQFLFEYFSETQRNKGNFPGRFSGRQFSNSRSEMNVSTLELGDSALYLCASSPDIHSYEQYFGPGTRLTVT.

This clonotype was recorded many times. The CDR3 nucleotides are TGCAGTGCTATTTTCGACAGGGACACTGAAGCTTTCTTT. Translation: CSAIFDRDTEAFF. The chain employs TRBV20-1 and TRBJ1-1, with 7 bases that match TRBD1. The CDR3 is made up of 13 amino acids. Unmatched junction bases numbered 5, after V lost 4 bases and J lost 3 bases. The germline V gene has CDR1 DFQATT and CDR2 SNEGSKA (reference sequence).

This clonotype showed up just a few times. The chain has TRBV28 and TRBJ2-1; 15 bases are shared with TRBD2. V lost 3 bases to trimming and J lost 0 bases; unmatched junction nucleotides: 12. The CDR3 sequence is 21 residues long. Germline CDR1 is MDHEN and CDR2 is SYDVKM. The CDR3, as DNA: TGTGCCAGCAGTTTGGGACTAGCGGGGGGCGATAAATTCCCCTCCTACAATGAGCAGTTCTTC. It codes for CASSLGLAGGDKFPSYNEQFF.